Below, 19 T cell receptor beta chains from the same sample are listed, as sequenced in a study of T-cell reconstitution after alpha-beta-depleted transplantation in children. Using unique molecular identifiers, the investigators prepared the TCRbeta library. TCRdb re-derived calls from the PCR reads in MiXCR, one entry per CDR3 protein. Altogether approximately 110,000 distinct CDR3 sequences are present, 23% being singletons, with the ten largest covering about 10%. This specimen consisted of PBMCs, mostly from graft donor cells, obtained 180 days after TCRalphabeta/CD19-depleted stem cell transplant. The receptors were sampled from a male patient aged 2 to 10 who had a stem cell transplant for chronic granulomatous disease, so the T cells may come from the graft donor.

The chain couples TRBV27 to TRBJ2-1; D ambiguous. CDR1 and CDR2 (germline): MNHEY, SMNVEV (reference sequence). This CDR3 is 13 amino acids long. Trimming pared 6 bases from V and 6 bases from J, leaving 12 bases between. DNA of the CDR3: TGTGCCAGCAGGGCGCTTGTCTCCAATGAGCAGTTCTTC. As protein: CASRALVSNEQFF.

This clonotype has only a few counts. This chain joins TRBV9 and TRBJ1-2; D gene ambiguous. Per germline, CDR1 SGDLS and CDR2 YYNGEE. The V end lost 0 bases, the J end lost 5 bases, and 11 bases lay between the germline ends. The CDR3 runs to 14 residues. The CDR3 DNA reads TGTGCCAGCAGCGTAGATGACGACACTTATGGCTACACCTTC. The encoded protein is CASSVDDDTYGYTF.

The V and J genes are TRBV5-6 and TRBJ2-1; D perhaps matches TRBD2 (6 bases). The CDR3 is 14 residues long. Trimming cost V 7 bases and J 6 bases, with 17 bases left between them. CDR1 and CDR2 (germline): SGHDT, YYEEEE. For the CDR3, the DNA is TGTGCCAGCGGACGCCCAGCGGGCATCAATGAGCAGTTCTTC. Encoded protein: CASGRPAGINEQFF.

This clonotype was counted ten times or more. The chain couples TRBV6-4 to TRBJ2-3; the match to TRBD2 covers 11 bases. CDR1 MRHNA and CDR2 SNTAGT come from the germline V gene. V dropped 2 bases and J dropped 4; count of bases not matched to a gene: 2. This CDR3 comprises 15 residues. In nucleotides, the CDR3 is TGTGCCAGCAGTGACAGTAGCGGGAGGGCAGATACGCAGTATTTT. Residues: CASSDSSGRADTQYF.

This clonotype has more than one count but fewer than ten. The chain has TRBV10-3 and TRBJ2-7, with D possibly matching TRBD1 (6 bases). Germline loops: CDR1 ENHRY, CDR2 SYGVKD. Trimming removed 4 bases at V and 3 bases at J, with 10 bases between. This CDR3 has 13 residues. The DNA of the CDR3 is TGTGCCATCAGTGGAACAGGGATCTACGAGCAGTACTTC. It specifies CAISGTGIYEQYF.

A few counts support this clonotype. This chain uses TRBV12-3 or TRBV12-4 with TRBJ2-1; D gene ambiguous. This CDR3 has 12 amino acids. The V end lost 6 bases, the J end lost 9 bases, and 12 bases lay between the germline ends. For the CDR3, the DNA is TGTGCCAGCAGAGATAGGTCGGGTGAGCAGTTCTTC. Translated, it gives CASRDRSGEQFF.

This clonotype was seen many times. The chain links TRBV19 to TRBJ2-1; D may be TRBD2 (7 bases). Germline V gives CDR1 LNHDA, CDR2 SQIVND (reference sequence). The CDR3 totals 16 residues. Trimming removed 3 bases at V and 1 base at J, with 13 bases between. The CDR3 here is CASSILAGASYNEQFF. The CDR3 DNA reads TGTGCCAGTAGTATTTTGGCGGGGGCGTCCTACAATGAGCAGTTCTTC.

This clonotype occurred a few times. V is TRBV5-6 and J is TRBJ2-7; the match to TRBD1 covers 9 bases. CDR3 length: 15 amino acids. Trimming took 3 bases from V and 2 from J; bases not matched to a gene: 6. CDR1 and CDR2 from the germline V gene are SGHDT and YYEEEE. This CDR3 reads CASSWTRDRAYEQYF. The DNA for the CDR3 is TGTGCCAGCAGCTGGACCCGGGACAGGGCCTACGAGCAGTACTTC. Combining the CDR3 with reference TRBV5-6 and TRBJ2-7 gives the whole variable domain DAGVTQSPTHLIKTRGQQVTLRCSPKSGHDTVSWYQQALGQGPQFIFQYYEEEERQRGNFPDRFSGHQFPNYSSELNVNALLLGDSALYLCASSWTRDRAYEQYFGPGTRLTVT.

This chain connects TRBV29-1 to TRBJ2-1, with 8 bases fitting TRBD1. The CDR3 loop spans 15 amino acids. Per the germline V gene, CDR1 is SQVTM and CDR2 is ANQGSEA. The V and J ends lost 4 bases and 3 bases, in that order; junction bases with no gene match: 8. CDR3 amino acids: CSVAGPGQVYNEQFF. The CDR3 DNA reads TGCAGCGTTGCGGGACCGGGACAGGTCTACAATGAGCAGTTCTTC.

The gene calls are TRBV7-2 and TRBJ2-3; TRBD2 aligns across 9 bases. The length of the CDR3 is 18 residues. CDR1 is SGHTA, CDR2 FQGNSA, per germline. The ends lost 3 bases at V and 6 bases at J; junction bases unmatched: 16. This chain's CDR3 is CASSFASWLAGFVDTQYF. The CDR3 DNA reads as TGTGCCAGCAGCTTTGCAAGTTGGCTAGCGGGGTTCGTCGATACGCAGTATTTT.

This clonotype was counted only a few times. The chain links TRBV12-3 or TRBV12-4 to TRBJ2-5; D assignment may be TRBD1 or TRBD2 (5 bases each). V lost 3 bases and J 9 bases, leaving 17 bases between the germline ends. This CDR3 comprises 14 residues. The CDR3 nucleotides read TGTGCCAGCAGTTTGGCTGAGGGGAAAAAGGCCCAGTACTTC. Protein sequence: CASSLAEGKKAQYF.

The chain employs TRBV11-2 and TRBJ2-2; the D is unclear. With 5 bases removed from V and 2 bases from J, the gap between germline ends came to 24 bases. This CDR3 is 19 amino acids long. Per the germline V gene, CDR1 is SGHAT and CDR2 is FQNNGV. CDR3 loop: CASSPPPKTTQPNTGELFF. The CDR3 region has the DNA TGTGCCAGCAGCCCCCCCCCGAAGACCACCCAACCCAACACCGGGGAGCTGTTTTTT.

V usage is TRBV20-1 and J usage is TRBJ2-4; the match to TRBD2 covers 12 bases. The CDR3 totals 14 residues. Germline CDR1 DFQATT, CDR2 SNEGSKA (reference sequence). The trim removed 6 bases at V and 11 bases at J, leaving 11 bases unmatched. In nucleotides, the CDR3 is TGCAGTGCAGGAGGACTAGCGGGAAAACACTTTCAGTACTTC. Protein product: CSAGGLAGKHFQYF.

Ten or more counts support this clonotype. CDR3 DNA sequence: TGCGCCAGCAGCCAAGGGGGCGGCGTCTCCTACAATGAGCAGTTCTTC. It encodes CASSQGGGVSYNEQFF. The chain is built from TRBV4-3 and TRBJ2-1; D is perhaps TRBD1 (5 bases). Germline lookup yields CDR1 LGHNA and CDR2 YSLEER. This CDR3 spans 16 amino acids. V was pared by 1 base and J by 0 bases, with 10 bases between.

This clonotype was observed at least ten times. This chain connects TRBV5-6 to TRBJ2-7; D might be TRBD1 or TRBD2, each matching 6 bases. The V end lost 4 bases, the J end lost 6 bases, and 26 bases lay between the germline ends. In germline, CDR1 is SGHDT, CDR2 YYEEEE. The CDR3 runs to 17 residues. The CDR3: CASSITPPVVRGGEQYF. The CDR3 nucleotides read TGTGCCAGCAGCATCACCCCACCGGTTGTCAGGGGAGGCGAGCAGTACTTC.

This clonotype was counted only a few times. This rearrangement joins TRBV29-1 to TRBJ2-1; 7 nucleotides match TRBD2. CDR1 and CDR2 from the germline V gene are SQVTM and ANQGSEA. V was clipped by 3 bases and J by 1 base; unmatched bases: 9. This CDR3 region has 16 residues. The CDR3 bases are TGCAGCGTTGACAGGAGCGGGAAGGGGTCCTACAATGAGCAGTTCTTC. Encoded protein: CSVDRSGKGSYNEQFF.

This clonotype has ten or more counts. This chain links TRBV27 with TRBJ1-4, with 7 bases identical to TRBD1. CDR1 MNHEY and CDR2 SMNVEV come from the germline V gene (reference sequence). After removal of 6 bases from V and 8 bases from J, the junction contained 12 bases not matched to a gene. The CDR3 contains 15 residues. This CDR3 is CASRPWDSTSEKLFF. CDR3 nucleotides: TGTGCCAGCAGGCCCTGGGACAGTACAAGCGAAAAACTGTTTTTT.

This clonotype was found many times. This rearrangement joins TRBV4-1 to TRBJ2-4, with 10 bases aligning to TRBD2. CDR3 length: 15 amino acids. With 3 bases clipped from V and 5 bases from J, the junction kept 4 bases outside the gene matches. The germline V gene has CDR1 MGHRA and CDR2 YSYEKL. The CDR3 is CASSHLSGGQNIQYF. The CDR3 coding sequence is TGCGCCAGCAGCCACCTTAGCGGGGGGCAAAACATTCAGTACTTC.

This clonotype was found a few times. The V call is TRBV15, the J call TRBJ2-7; D is ambiguous. Germline V gives CDR1 LNHNV, CDR2 YYDKDF (reference sequence). Trimming took 0 bases from V and 2 from J, leaving 17 bases between them. The CDR3 sequence is 17 residues long. CDR3 amino acids: CATSRDLLWGGTYEQYF. Here the CDR3 DNA reads TGTGCCACCAGCAGAGATCTGCTTTGGGGTGGGACCTACGAGCAGTACTTC.